This is a list of T cell receptor beta chains from one sample in a study of OX40 agonist ivuxolimab in advanced cancers. Using immunoSEQ multiplex PCR, the repertoire was profiled, and TCRdb retains in-frame clones only, with some absent. The sample holds tens of thousands of clones; 70% to 90% are singletons and the top ten take around 2.8%. The sequenced sample was CD4+ or CD8+ T cells sorted from blood, obtained in a trial of the OX40 agonist ivuxolimab. All receptors derive from an adult with an advanced solid tumor such as melanoma, head and neck, liver or kidney cancer. The CDR3 runs from the conserved cysteine through the conserved F or W. A D gene is named only where the DNA matches it firmly. Clone sizes are given selectively: once, few, many, or a class where the clone is expanded.

TRBJ2-2 - - TRBV5-1 CASSLAVYGELFF TGCGCCAGCAGCTTGGCAGTATACGGGGAGCTGTTTTTT
TRBJ1-2 - - TRBV18 CASSRDRRDYGYTF TGTGCCAGCTCACGAGACAGGAGGGACTATGGCTACACCTTC
TRBJ1-2 - - TRBV5-1 CASSLKTFGGYTF TGCGCCAGCAGCTTGAAAACGTTTGGCGGCTACACCTTC
TRBJ1-2 - - TRBV5-4 CASSLAGRIKSTHYGYTF TGTGCCAGCAGCTTGGCAGGCAGAATCAAATCTACCCACTATGGCTACACCTTC
TRBJ1-5 TRBD1 - TRBV6-1 CASSVSGGNQPQHF TGTGCCAGCAGTGTTTCAGGGGGAAATCAGCCCCAGCATTTT
TRBJ1-1 - - TRBV29-1 CSAGGEEAFF TGCAGCGCGGGGGGGGAGGAAGCTTTCTTT
TRBJ2-5 - - TRBV28 CASSRSVGQETQYF TGTGCCAGCAGTCGTTCGGTGGGGCAAGAGACCCAGTACTTC
TRBJ2-1 TRBD2 - TRBV7-2 CASSPRGVPRLEQFF TGTGCCAGCAGCCCACGGGGGGTCCCCCGGCTTGAGCAGTTCTTC
TRBJ2-1 - once TRBV6-5 CASSYTSSDYNEQFF TGTGCCAGCAGTTACACTAGCTCCGACTACAATGAGCAGTTCTTC
TRBJ1-3 - - TRBV7-2 CASSLAGYEKVF TGTGCCAGCAGCTTAGCGGGTTACGAGAAGGTATTT
TRBJ1-4 - - TRBV5-1 CASSVRVANEKLFF TGCGCCAGCAGCGTCAGGGTGGCTAATGAAAAACTGTTTTTT
TRBJ2-1 - - TRBV6-5 CASSYGAYNEQFF TGTGCCAGCAGTTACGGCGCCTACAATGAGCAGTTCTTC
TRBJ1-5 - - TRBV6-5 CAIQGPYSNQPQHF TGTGCGATCCAGGGTCCCTATAGCAATCAGCCCCAGCATTTT
TRBJ1-2 TRBD1 - TRBV5-1 CASSPVPNRGDYGYTF TGCGCCAGCAGCCCAGTCCCCAACAGGGGAGACTATGGCTACACCTTC
TRBJ2-3 TRBD1 - TRBV18 CASSPGQGPDTQYF TGTGCCAGCTCACCGGGACAGGGGCCAGATACGCAGTATTTT
TRBJ2-3 - - TRBV28 CASKGPGGDTQYF TGTGCCAGCAAGGGACCGGGCGGGGATACGCAGTATTTT
TRBJ1-1 - - TRBV11-2 CASRIDREAFF TGTGCCAGCAGGATTGACAGGGAAGCTTTCTTT
TRBJ2-7 - - TRBV18 CASSPPGYYEQYF TGTGCCAGCTCACCCCCCGGGTACTACGAGCAGTACTTC
TRBJ1-4 - - TRBV19 CASTDPLQGGEKLFF TGTGCCAGTACAGATCCCCTCCAGGGAGGTGAAAAACTGTTTTTT
TRBJ1-1 TRBD1 - TRBV6-1 CASSEGTGGNTEAFF TGTGCCAGCAGTGAAGGGACAGGTGGGAACACTGAAGCTTTCTTT
TRBJ1-1 - - TRBV6-5 CASIVDGTTEAFF TGTGCCAGCATTGTTGACGGAACCACTGAAGCTTTCTTT
TRBJ1-1 - - TRBV7-2 CASSPGPLTTEAFF TGTGCCAGCAGCCCAGGTCCCCTGACGACTGAAGCTTTCTTT
TRBJ1-1 - - TRBV23-1 CASSQLSRGGTEAFF TGCGCCAGCAGTCAACTGTCCAGGGGTGGCACTGAAGCTTTCTTT
TRBJ2-5 TRBD2 - TRBV4-1 CASSQGGSGGQETQYF TGCGCCAGCAGCCAAGGGGGTAGCGGGGGCCAAGAGACCCAGTACTTC
TRBJ2-7 - - TRBV7-9 CASSLGTATYEQYF TGTGCCAGCAGCTTAGGGACAGCTACCTACGAGCAGTACTTC
TRBJ2-1 TRBD1 - TRBV11-3 CASSQTSRNGRGRRNEQFF TGTGCCAGCAGTCAGACCTCTCGGAACGGTAGGGGGCGACGGAATGAGCAGTTCTTC
TRBJ2-1 TRBD2 - TRBV30 CAWSDRGGMDNEQFF TGTGCCTGGAGTGATCGGGGGGGCATGGACAATGAGCAGTTCTTC
TRBJ2-5 - - TRBV30 CAWSVLPPETQYF TGTGCCTGGAGTGTGCTTCCCCCAGAGACCCAGTACTTC
TRBJ2-2 - - TRBV2 CASSAGHYTGELFF TGTGCCAGCAGCGCCGGGCACTACACCGGGGAGCTGTTTTTT
TRBJ2-3 - few TRBV27 CASREYLTADTQYF TGTGCCAGCAGGGAGTACCTGACCGCAGATACGCAGTATTTT
TRBJ2-7 - - TRBV19 CASSVAGAQYF TGTGCCAGTAGTGTTGCAGGGGCCCAGTACTTC
TRBJ1-1 - - TRBV16 CASSQSADRNTEAFF TGTGCCAGCAGCCAATCCGCGGACAGGAACACTGAAGCTTTCTTT
TRBJ2-3 - - TRBV9 CASSVGGAVGRDTQYF TGTGCCAGCAGCGTAGGGGGGGCAGTGGGACGGGATACGCAGTATTTT
TRBJ1-1 TRBD1 - TRBV6-5 CASRTGTGTTEAFF TGTGCCAGCAGAACCGGGACAGGGACCACTGAAGCTTTCTTT
TRBJ2-2 - - TRBV2 CASSIRQNTGELFF TGTGCCAGCAGTATCAGACAGAACACCGGGGAGCTGTTTTTT
TRBJ1-1 - - TRBV7-3 CASSQDRNTEAFF TGTGCCAGCAGCCAGGACAGAAACACTGAAGCTTTCTTT
TRBJ1-2 TRBD1 - TRBV10-3 CAISEPGQGGYGYTF TGTGCCATCAGTGAGCCGGGACAGGGTGGCTATGGCTACACCTTC
TRBJ1-1 - - TRBV7-9 CASSYRVNTEAFF TGTGCCAGCAGCTACAGGGTGAACACTGAAGCTTTCTTT
TRBJ2-7 - - TRBV27 CASSPQGVGLQSSYEQYF TGTGCCAGCAGTCCCCAAGGGGTGGGTCTTCAAAGCTCCTACGAGCAGTACTTC
TRBJ2-3 - - TRBV28 CASSRGGGVGVDTQYF TGTGCCAGCAGTAGGGGGGGCGGGGTTGGCGTAGATACGCAGTATTTT
TRBJ1-1 - - TRBV7-6 CASSLTGQANTEAFF TGTGCCAGCAGCTTAACCGGTCAGGCGAACACTGAAGCTTTCTTT
TRBJ1-5 - - TRBV4-1 CASSQDRGNQPQHF TGCGCCAGCAGCCAAGACAGGGGCAATCAGCCCCAGCATTTT
TRBJ2-1 TRBD1 - TRBV7-9 CASSFMTGQDYNEQFF TGTGCCAGCAGCTTTATGACAGGGCAAGACTACAATGAGCAGTTCTTC
TRBJ1-1 - - TRBV28 CASSSPGRLNTEAFF TGTGCCAGCAGTTCCCCTGGACGGCTGAACACTGAAGCTTTCTTT
TRBJ1-3 - - TRBV9 CASSVGGYTGNTIYF TGTGCCAGCAGCGTAGGGGGGTATACTGGAAACACCATATATTTT
TRBJ1-5 TRBD1 - TRBV7-2 CAGGGTDNQPQHF TGTGCCGGGGGTGGGACAGACAATCAGCCCCAGCATTTT
TRBJ2-7 TRBD1 - TRBV11-3 CASSLGTAAIYEQYF TGTGCCAGCAGCCTAGGGACAGCAGCCATCTACGAGCAGTACTTC
TRBJ1-2 TRBD1 - TRBV2 CASSPGTGSDYGYTF TGTGCCAGCAGTCCAGGGACAGGGTCTGACTATGGCTACACCTTC
TRBJ1-2 - - TRBV15 CATSRDYISGYTF TGTGCCACCAGCAGAGATTATATTAGCGGCTACACCTTC
TRBJ1-2 - medium-sized TRBV21-1 CASSTTPGQLNYGYTF TGTGCCAGCAGCACGACCCCGGGACAGCTTAACTATGGCTACACCTTC
TRBJ2-7 - - TRBV6-5 CATGPGVGQQYF TGTGCCACTGGGCCAGGAGTTGGACAGCAGTACTTC
TRBJ2-7 - - TRBV15 CATSREGLSYEQYF TGTGCCACCAGCAGAGAAGGCCTCTCCTACGAGCAGTACTTC
TRBJ2-1 - - TRBV21-1 CASSKVRTSGPNNEQFF TGTGCCAGCAGCAAAGTGAGGACTAGCGGACCAAACAATGAGCAGTTCTTC